Presented here are 29 T cell receptor beta chains from one specimen sequenced in a study of blood T cell repertoires in COVID-19. Using immunoSEQ multiplex PCR, the repertoire was profiled, and TCRdb retains in-frame clones only, with some absent. The sample yields about 100,000 clones, around four fifths seen once. Sequencing was done on a sample of peripheral blood. These receptors came from a man in his 70s with active or convalescent COVID-19.

In nucleotides, the CDR3 is TGTGCCAGCAGTGAAACCTATTCCGGGACAGGGGATTCACCCCTCCACTTT. It codes for CASSETYSGTGDSPLHF. The chain joins TRBV6-1 to TRBJ1-6; 10 bases match TRBD1. Germline CDR1 and CDR2: MNHNS and SASEGT. The V segment lost 2 bases and the J segment 8 bases; nucleotides outside the gene matches: 9. The CDR3 is made up of 17 amino acids.

This sequence joins TRBV30 and TRBJ1-5, with 7 bases matching TRBD1. V lost 2 bases, J lost 0 bases, and 4 bases stayed unmatched. CDR1 and CDR2 from the germline V gene are GTSNPN and SVGIG (reference sequence). This CDR3 comprises 15 residues. In nucleotides, the CDR3 is TGTGCCTGGAGTCCGACAGGGAATAGCAATCAGCCCCAGCATTTT. Its translation is CAWSPTGNSNQPQHF. The whole variable domain, filled in from reference TRBV30 and TRBJ1-5, reads SQTIHQWPATLVQPVGSPLSLECTVEGTSNPNLYWYRQAAGRGLQLLFYSVGIGQISSEVPQNLSASRPQDRQFILSSKKLLLSDSGFYLCAWSPTGNSNQPQHFGDGTRLSIL.

The V and J genes are TRBV7-6 and TRBJ2-1; 8 bases line up with TRBD2. The CDR3 runs 17 residues. Losses at the gene ends were 2 bases for V and 2 bases for J; bases not matched to a gene: 8. Looked up from germline, CDR1 is SGHVS and CDR2 is FNYEAQ. The CDR3 sequence is CASSLWGSGNAYNEQFF. For the CDR3, the DNA is TGTGCCAGCAGCTTATGGGGTAGCGGGAACGCCTACAATGAGCAGTTCTTC.

This chain connects TRBV3-1 (or the pseudogene TRBV3-2) to TRBJ2-1; 8 nucleotides match TRBD2. V dropped 4 bases and J dropped 7; count of bases not matched to a gene: 9. The germline gives CDR1 LGHDT, CDR2 YNNKEL (reference sequence). The CDR3 has 15 amino acids. The DNA of the CDR3 is TGTGCCAGCAGCCGAATCGGGACTAGAAGTAATGAGCAGTTCTTC. Translating gives CASSRIGTRSNEQFF.

This clone was counted only a few times. The chain employs TRBV7-8 and TRBJ2-3; 11 bases match TRBD2. The ends lost 1 base at V and 3 bases at J; junction bases unmatched: 6. Germline lookup yields CDR1 SGHVS and CDR2 FQNEAQ. The CDR3 is made up of 17 amino acids. CDR3 protein: CASSLGRLAGRTDTQYF. The DNA of the CDR3 is TGTGCCAGCAGCTTAGGTCGACTAGCGGGAAGGACAGATACGCAGTATTTT.

V is TRBV5-1 and J is TRBJ2-2; 12 bases match TRBD1. J lost 2 bases, V lost 4 bases, and 6 bases had no gene match. The germline gives CDR1 SGHRS, CDR2 YFSETQ. The CDR3 is 17 amino acids. The CDR3 DNA sequence: TGCGCCAGCAGCGACGGGACAGGGGGCACTAACACCGGGGAGCTGTTTTTT. Translated: CASSDGTGGTNTGELFF.

V gene TRBV7-3 combines with J gene TRBJ2-3; 10 nucleotides line up with TRBD2. CDR1 is SGHTA, CDR2 FQGTGA, per germline. The CDR3 is 17 residues long. Trimming took 2 bases from V and 5 from J; bases not matched to a gene: 10. CDR3 sequence (DNA): TGTGCCAGCAGCTTAGTTTTCCGAGCGGGAGGGATAGATACGCAGTATTTT. It yields the protein CASSLVFRAGGIDTQYF.

V is TRBV3-1 (or the pseudogene TRBV3-2) and J is TRBJ2-7; D is unresolved. V gave up 6 bases and J gave up 2 bases, with 8 bases separating them. The germline CDR1 and CDR2 sequences are LGHDT and YNNKEL (reference sequence). The CDR3 contains 12 residues. DNA for the CDR3: TGTGCCAGCAGTGGCGGAACCTACGAGCAGTACTTC. Amino acid sequence: CASSGGTYEQYF.

The DNA of the CDR3 is TGTGCCAGCTCACCCCCAGGGGGGCTGGGGGCCAACGTCCTGACTTTC. Protein product: CASSPPGGLGANVLTF. The rearrangement uses TRBV18 and TRBJ2-6; D perhaps matches TRBD1 (7 bases). The CDR3 runs to 16 residues. Germline V lookup: CDR1 KGHSH, CDR2 LQKENI. The V gene lost 3 bases and the J gene lost 4 bases, with 13 bases spanning the gap.

The chain links TRBV24-1 to TRBJ2-2, with D unresolved. CDR1 is KGHDR, CDR2 SFDVKD, per germline. The CDR3 sequence is 13 residues long. The V end lost 5 bases, the J end lost 2 bases, and 5 bases lay between the germline ends. CDR3 coding DNA: TGTGCCACCAGTGGTCTTAACACCGGGGAGCTGTTTTTT. Encoded protein: CATSGLNTGELFF.

J is TRBJ1-1 and V is TRBV4-2, with 9 bases fitting TRBD1. This CDR3 contains 17 residues. V lost 2 bases to trimming and J lost 4 bases; unmatched junction nucleotides: 11. Germline values: CDR1 LGHNA, CDR2 YNFKEQ. The CDR3 region is CASSQKAAGQGGTEAFF. DNA for the CDR3: TGTGCCAGCAGCCAAAAGGCCGCGGGACAGGGTGGCACTGAAGCTTTCTTT.

This chain joins TRBV6-5 and TRBJ2-5; TRBD2 matches 12 bases. This CDR3 spans 15 amino acids. V was clipped by 5 bases and J by 1 base; unmatched bases: 2. Germline V lookup: CDR1 MNHEY, CDR2 SVGAGI. The CDR3 here is CASSLAGGLQETQYF. CDR3 in DNA: TGTGCCAGCAGTCTAGCGGGGGGGCTCCAAGAGACCCAGTACTTC.

V usage is TRBV6-1 and J usage is TRBJ1-3, with TRBD1 as a possible D gene (6 bases). The length of the CDR3 is 17 residues. V shed 4 bases and J shed 3 bases, with 19 bases lying between them. Looked up from germline, CDR1 is MNHNS and CDR2 is SASEGT. The chain's CDR3 is CASSALQGIVYGNTIYF. The CDR3 coding sequence is TGTGCCAGCAGTGCCCTGCAGGGGATCGTTTATGGAAACACCATATATTTT.

The V call is TRBV19, the J call TRBJ1-5, with D unresolved. The germline V and J ends were trimmed by 7 bases and 0 bases, with 13 bases remaining between them. The CDR3 spans 15 residues. The V gene's germline CDR1 is LNHDA and CDR2 SQIVND (reference sequence). The CDR3 region is CASKRVQSSNQPQHF. Here the CDR3 DNA reads TGTGCCAGTAAACGGGTGCAGTCTAGCAATCAGCCCCAGCATTTT.

The V and J genes are TRBV5-1 and TRBJ1-2, with 11 bases that match TRBD1. The CDR3 covers 16 residues. The junction had 6 bases not matched to a gene; V was cut back by 4 bases and J by 1 base. The V gene's germline CDR1 is SGHRS and CDR2 YFSETQ. DNA of the CDR3: TGCGCCAGCAGCCCGGGACAGGGGGTCGGTAACTATGGCTACACCTTC. The encoded protein is CASSPGQGVGNYGYTF.

The chain carries TRBV20-1 and TRBJ2-1, with 9 bases aligning to TRBD2. Germline CDR1 DFQATT, CDR2 SNEGSKA (reference sequence). The CDR3 has 16 amino acids. The V and J ends lost 3 bases and 3 bases, in that order; junction bases with no gene match: 9. The CDR3 is CSASRMTSGNYNEQFF. The CDR3 bases are TGCAGTGCTAGTAGGATGACTAGCGGAAACTACAATGAGCAGTTCTTC.

V is TRBV28 and J is TRBJ1-5, with 7 bases identical to TRBD1. The V gene's germline CDR1 is MDHEN and CDR2 SYDVKM. CDR3 length equals 15 residues. Trimming removed 6 bases from V and 2 bases from J; junction bases left unmatched: 7. CDR3 in amino acids: CASRRQGRGNQPQHF. The CDR3 bases are TGTGCCAGCAGACGACAGGGAAGGGGCAATCAGCCCCAGCATTTT.

This clone was detected only a few times. The V gene is TRBV3-1 (or the pseudogene TRBV3-2), the J gene TRBJ1-1, with D maybe TRBD1 (6 bases). This CDR3 is built from 12 residues. Trimming shortened V by 8 bases and J by 8 bases, and 15 bases separated the two germline ends. Germline V gene lookup returns CDR1 LGHDT and CDR2 YNNKEL (reference sequence). Written as DNA, the CDR3 is TGTGCCAGCGCGACAGGCGGCGGGGAAGCTTTCTTT. Amino acids: CASATGGGEAFF.

In this sample, this clone turned up a few times. This chain connects TRBV9 to TRBJ1-1; 7 bases are a match to TRBD1. Losses at the gene ends were 2 bases for V and 4 bases for J; bases not matched to a gene: 8. Germline V CDR1 and CDR2: SGDLS, YYNGEE. The CDR3 covers 15 residues. CDR3 protein: CASSVYRGGSTEAFF. CDR3 DNA sequence: TGTGCCAGCAGCGTTTACAGGGGTGGCTCCACTGAAGCTTTCTTT.

This clone was observed once. The chain employs TRBV7-9 and TRBJ2-1; TRBD2 agrees at 11 bases. V lost 6 bases, J lost 6 bases, and 10 bases stayed unmatched. Per the germline V gene, CDR1 is SEHNR and CDR2 is FQNEAQ (reference sequence). There are 16 residues in the CDR3. CDR3 amino acids: CASRPTSGSSFNEQFF. Here the CDR3 DNA reads TGTGCCAGCAGGCCCACTAGCGGGAGTAGTTTCAATGAGCAGTTCTTC.

The gene calls are TRBV5-6 and TRBJ2-1; the match to TRBD2 covers 10 bases. The ends lost 3 bases at V and 2 bases at J; junction bases unmatched: 11. Germline V gene data show CDR1 as SGHDT and CDR2 as YYEEEE. The CDR3 has 18 residues. CDR3 protein: CASSSSWGAGGPYNEQFF. CDR3 bases: TGTGCCAGCAGCTCCAGTTGGGGAGCGGGGGGGCCCTACAATGAGCAGTTCTTC. Based on the CDR3 plus reference TRBV5-6 and TRBJ2-1, the full variable domain is DAGVTQSPTHLIKTRGQQVTLRCSPKSGHDTVSWYQQALGQGPQFIFQYYEEEERQRGNFPDRFSGHQFPNYSSELNVNALLLGDSALYLCASSSSWGAGGPYNEQFFGPGTRLTVL.

The rearrangement links TRBV5-1 to TRBJ2-3; 7 nucleotides agree with TRBD1. J gave up 2 bases and V 4 bases, and 10 bases lay outside the gene matches. Germline CDR1 and CDR2: SGHRS and YFSETQ. This CDR3 has 16 residues. The CDR3 region has the DNA TGCGCCAGCAGCAGTGGGGCAGGGGGAATCACAGATACGCAGTATTTT. Translation gives CASSSGAGGITDTQYF.

The rearrangement joins TRBV2 to TRBJ2-7; tentative D call: TRBD1 (6 bases). Germline V gene data show CDR1 as SNHLY and CDR2 as FYNNEI. Trimming stripped 4 bases from V and 5 bases from J, with 6 bases between. This CDR3 region has 11 residues. The CDR3 here is CASSGDNEQYF. CDR3 DNA sequence: TGTGCCAGCAGTGGGGACAACGAGCAGTACTTC.

The V gene is TRBV19, the J gene TRBJ2-5; 8 bases match TRBD2. The CDR3 sequence is 14 residues long. Trimming cost V 6 bases and J 4 bases; bases outside gene matches: 7. Germline-derived CDR1 and CDR2 are LNHDA and SQIVND (reference sequence). The CDR3 loop reads CASSSGGLGETQYF. The CDR3 bases are TGTGCCAGTAGCTCGGGGGGGCTGGGAGAGACCCAGTACTTC.

The chain couples TRBV7-9 to TRBJ2-7; D might be TRBD1 (5 bases). The CDR3 has 13 residues. The germline CDR1 and CDR2 sequences are SEHNR and FQNEAQ (reference sequence). V gave up 1 base and J gave up 6 bases, with 10 bases separating them. CDR3 sequence (DNA): TGTGCCAGCAGCTTAGGTGTTAGGGGCGAGCAGTACTTC. It yields the protein CASSLGVRGEQYF.

A few counts support this clone. V and J are TRBV12-3 or TRBV12-4 and TRBJ2-5; D gene ambiguous. The germline V and J ends were trimmed by 3 bases and 5 bases, with 4 bases remaining between them. The CDR3 has 11 residues. CDR3 protein: CASSFSETQYF. The CDR3 DNA sequence: TGTGCCAGCAGTTTCTCTGAGACCCAGTACTTC.

The V and J genes are TRBV5-4 and TRBJ1-2, with a possible D match to TRBD1 (6 bases). This CDR3 region has 14 residues. CDR1 is SGHNT and CDR2 is YYREEE in the germline V gene (reference sequence). V lost 0 bases and J lost 4, with 10 bases in between. DNA of the CDR3: TGTGCCAGCAGCTTGGGGACAGAGACCTATGGCTACACCTTC. This translates into CASSLGTETYGYTF.

The chain joins TRBV6-5 to TRBJ2-2; D is uncertain. Germline V lookup: CDR1 MNHEY, CDR2 SVGAGI. This CDR3 is built from 13 residues. Trimming took off 4 bases at V and 3 bases at J, with 6 bases between the two ends. The CDR3: CASSFQYTGELFF. CDR3 coding DNA: TGTGCCAGCAGTTTTCAGTACACCGGGGAGCTGTTTTTT.

The V and J genes are TRBV7-9 and TRBJ1-3; D might be TRBD1 (6 bases). Deletions cut 2 bases from V and 1 base from J, with 15 bases between. The germline gives CDR1 SEHNR, CDR2 FQNEAQ (reference sequence). CDR3 length: 17 residues. The CDR3 DNA sequence: TGTGCCAGCAGCTTACCCCGGGACATGAGATCTGGAAACACCATATATTTT. Translated: CASSLPRDMRSGNTIYF.